This TCR beta chain was identified during a study of cytomegalovirus exposure and HLA in healthy donors. It was healthy bone marrow donors who served as donors. Use of 60 Vbeta and 13 Jbeta primers characterized the PCR. The method was immunoSEQ multiplex PCR; TCRdb's version includes in-frame clones alone and lacks a portion of them. Among 150,000 to 200,000 clones listed, just over 75% were seen once. This clone was recorded a few times. The sequenced material came from PBMCs. This receptor was taken from a woman aged 40 to 49 in good health and CMV-seronegative.

The CDR3 coding sequence is TGTGCCAGCAGGAACTCGGTCACAGATACGCAGTATTTT. This sequence encodes CASRNSVTDTQYF. The V call is TRBV6-6, the J call TRBJ2-3; D gene unclear. From germline, CDR1 is MNHNY and CDR2 SVGAGI (reference sequence). The CDR3 has 13 amino acids. V lost 6 bases and J 2 bases, leaving 9 bases between the germline ends.